The rows below give T cell receptor beta chains drawn from one sample of a study of blood T cell repertoires in COVID-19. Sequencing was performed with immunoSEQ multiplex PCR; in TCRdb, only in-frame clones are kept and a portion is missing. The sample lists around 150,000 clones, about 85% seen once, with roughly 4.5% in the top ten. The sample comprised peripheral blood. The source of these receptors is a woman aged 55-75 years with active or convalescent COVID-19. Each CDR3 is given with its conserved first and last residue. D genes are given only for firm matches. Clone size is shown for a subset of rows, as once, few, many or a class of expanded clone.

d_call | j_call | clone_size | v_call | cdr3_nt | cdr3_aa
TRBD2 | TRBJ2-3 | once | TRBV7-2 | TGTGCCAGCAGCCGGACTAGCGGCCTCACAGATACGCAGTATTTT | CASSRTSGLTDTQYF
- | TRBJ2-3 | - | TRBV18 | TGTGCCAGCTCACCTCGAGGGACACAGGCAAGCACAGATACGCAGTATTTT | CASSPRGTQASTDTQYF
- | TRBJ1-1 | few | TRBV6-5 | TGTGCCAGCAGTTACTCGGGCGGGGGGACTGAAGCTTTCTTT | CASSYSGGGTEAFF
TRBD1 | TRBJ1-5 | - | TRBV5-1 | TGCGCCAGCAGTTGGGACAGTAATCAGCCCCAGCATTTT | CASSWDSNQPQHF
- | TRBJ1-4 | - | TRBV7-2 | TGTGCCAGCAGCTTGAGTCGATCTAATGAAAAACTGTTTTTT | CASSLSRSNEKLFF
- | TRBJ1-1 | once | TRBV6-5 | TGTGCCAGCAGTCCGGCGGACATGAACACTGAAGCTTTCTTT | CASSPADMNTEAFF
- | TRBJ1-2 | - | TRBV7-2 | TGTGCCAGCGAACGGGGGGAAAACTATGGCTACACCTTC | CASERGENYGYTF
- | TRBJ2-3 | - | TRBV29-1 | TGCAACGCTCGGGCAGGTGCAGGGGGGACAGATACGCAGTATTTT | CNARAGAGGTDTQYF
TRBD2 | TRBJ2-2 | - | TRBV7-2 | TGTGCCAGCAGCTTAGCGCCCCCCTCTACTAGCGGGGGTGACACCGGGGAGCTGTTTTTT | CASSLAPPSTSGGDTGELFF
- | TRBJ2-2 | - | TRBV9 | TGTGCCAGCAGCGAGGGCGGGGACAACACCGGGGAGCTGTTTTTT | CASSEGGDNTGELFF
TRBD2 | TRBJ2-5 | - | TRBV10-3 | TGTGCCATCAGCCCGACTAGCGGGGGAGGAGAGACCCAGTACTTC | CAISPTSGGGETQYF
TRBD2 | TRBJ2-3 | few | TRBV7-9 | TGTGCCAGCAGCCCCCGGACTAGCGGGGGGGCCGGCGATACGCAGTATTTT | CASSPRTSGGAGDTQYF
- | TRBJ1-6 | - | TRBV5-1 | TGCGCCAGCAGCTTGGATGGGGGCTTGAGCTCCTATAATTCACCCCTCCACTTT | CASSLDGGLSSYNSPLHF
- | TRBJ1-1 | - | TRBV18 | TGTGCCAGCTCACCCGAGACAGCCAACACTGAAGCTTTCTTT | CASSPETANTEAFF
- | TRBJ2-5 | - | TRBV7-2 | TGTGCCAGCAGCAAAGCGGGACAAACCCAAGAGACCCAGTACTTC | CASSKAGQTQETQYF
TRBD2 | TRBJ2-1 | - | TRBV5-4 | TGTGCCAGCAGCTTGGAGCTAGCGGGGCTCTTTAATGAGCAGTTCTTC | CASSLELAGLFNEQFF
- | TRBJ1-1 | - | TRBV5-1 | TGCGCCAGCAGCTTGGCAGGGAACACTGAAGCTTTCTTT | CASSLAGNTEAFF
TRBD1 | TRBJ1-3 | - | TRBV7-9 | TGTGCCACCATTGAGAACTTGACAGGGGTCGGAAACACCATATATTTT | CATIENLTGVGNTIYF
- | TRBJ2-3 | - | TRBV11-3 | TGTGCCAGCAGCCCCGGGGGCACAGATACGCAGTATTTT | CASSPGGTDTQYF
TRBD1 | TRBJ1-3 | - | TRBV4-2 | TGTGCCAGCAGCCAAGATTGGGCAGGGGGACTTATCGCGTCTGGAAACACCATATATTTT | CASSQDWAGGLIASGNTIYF
- | TRBJ1-3 | - | TRBV18 | TGTGCCAGCTCGACTTCTGGAAACACCATATATTTT | CASSTSGNTIYF
TRBD2 | TRBJ2-1 | - | TRBV4-3 | TGCGCCAGCAGCCAAGAATTTACCTGGACTAGTCATGAGCAGTTCTTC | CASSQEFTWTSHEQFF
- | TRBJ1-6 | - | TRBV9 | TGTGCCAGCGGCCGGGCACAGGGAAATTCACCCCTCCACTTT | CASGRAQGNSPLHF
TRBD1 | TRBJ1-5 | - | TRBV7-9 | TGTGCCAGCAGCACGCGACAGGGGAAGGGGCCCCAGCATTTT | CASSTRQGKGPQHF
- | TRBJ1-2 | - | TRBV20-1 | TGCAGTGCTAGTCTTCCCGGTTATGGCTACACCTTC | CSASLPGYGYTF
- | TRBJ1-1 | - | TRBV7-2 | TGTGCCAGCAGTTTTATGGCAACTGAAGCTTTCTTT | CASSFMATEAFF
TRBD1 | TRBJ1-4 | - | TRBV9 | TGTGCCAGCAGCGGGACAGGGCCTGAAAAACTGTTTTTT | CASSGTGPEKLFF
- | TRBJ2-1 | - | TRBV7-9 | TGTGCCAGCAGCTTAGTTACATATCAGGGTGGTCCTAATGAGCAGTTCTTC | CASSLVTYQGGPNEQFF
- | TRBJ1-3 | once | TRBV6-5 | TGTGCCAGCAGTTACTCGTCCACTTCTGGAAACACCATATATTTT | CASSYSSTSGNTIYF
- | TRBJ2-7 | - | TRBV6-2/TRBV6-3 | TGTGCCAGCAGTCGCGGGACTCCGGCCCTTCCCCGCGAGCAGTACTTC | CASSRGTPALPREQYF